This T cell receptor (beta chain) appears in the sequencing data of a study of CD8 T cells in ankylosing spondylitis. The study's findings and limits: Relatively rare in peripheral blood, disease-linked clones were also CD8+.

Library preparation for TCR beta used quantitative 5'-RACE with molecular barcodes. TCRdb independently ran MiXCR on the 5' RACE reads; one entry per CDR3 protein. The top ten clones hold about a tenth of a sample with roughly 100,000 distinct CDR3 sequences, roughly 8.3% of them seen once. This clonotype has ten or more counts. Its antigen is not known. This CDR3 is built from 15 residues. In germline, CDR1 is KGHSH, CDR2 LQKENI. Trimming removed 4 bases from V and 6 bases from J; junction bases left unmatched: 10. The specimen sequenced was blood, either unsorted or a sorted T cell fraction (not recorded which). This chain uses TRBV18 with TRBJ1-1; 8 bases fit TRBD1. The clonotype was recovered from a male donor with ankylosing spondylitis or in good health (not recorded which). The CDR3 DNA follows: TGTGCCAGCTCACTAGACAGGGGCGCCGTGGCTGAAGCTTTCTTT. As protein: CASSLDRGAVAEAFF.